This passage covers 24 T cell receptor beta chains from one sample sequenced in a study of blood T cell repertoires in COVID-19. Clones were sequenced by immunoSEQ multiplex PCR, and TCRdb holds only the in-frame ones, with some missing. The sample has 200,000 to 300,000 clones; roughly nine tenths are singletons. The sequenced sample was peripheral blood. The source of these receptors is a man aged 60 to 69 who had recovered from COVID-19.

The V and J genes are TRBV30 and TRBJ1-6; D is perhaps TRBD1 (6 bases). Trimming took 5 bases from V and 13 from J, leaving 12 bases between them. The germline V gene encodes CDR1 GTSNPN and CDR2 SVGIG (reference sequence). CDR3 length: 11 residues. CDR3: CAWSDSGPLHF. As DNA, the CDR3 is TGTGCCTGGTCGGACAGCGGCCCCCTCCACTTT.

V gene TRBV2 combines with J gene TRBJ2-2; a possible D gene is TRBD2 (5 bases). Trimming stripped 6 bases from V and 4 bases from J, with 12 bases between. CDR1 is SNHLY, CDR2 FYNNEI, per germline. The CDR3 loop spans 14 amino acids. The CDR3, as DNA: TGTGCCAGCAGCCGGAGTAGCGTCACCGGGGAGCTGTTTTTT. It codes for CASSRSSVTGELFF.

The CDR3 nucleotides are TGCAGCGTTGATTGGGGGCCCCCACTCAACTATGGCTACACCTTC. This codes for CSVDWGPPLNYGYTF. The chain employs TRBV29-1 and TRBJ1-2, with TRBD1 as a possible D gene (6 bases). This CDR3 region has 15 residues. V lost 3 bases and J 2 bases, leaving 16 bases between the germline ends. Germline V gene sequence: CDR1 SQVTM, CDR2 ANQGSEA.

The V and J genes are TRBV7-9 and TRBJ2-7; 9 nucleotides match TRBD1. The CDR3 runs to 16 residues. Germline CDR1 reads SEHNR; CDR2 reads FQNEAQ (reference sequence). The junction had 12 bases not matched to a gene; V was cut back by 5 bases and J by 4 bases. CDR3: CASSDTGTGTSYEQYF. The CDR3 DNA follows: TGTGCCAGCAGCGACACCGGGACAGGGACATCTTACGAGCAGTACTTC.

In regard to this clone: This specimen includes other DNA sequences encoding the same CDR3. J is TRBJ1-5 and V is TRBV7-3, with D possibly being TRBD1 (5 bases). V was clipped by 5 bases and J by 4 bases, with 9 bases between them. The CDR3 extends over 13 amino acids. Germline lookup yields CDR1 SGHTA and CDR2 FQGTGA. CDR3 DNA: TGTGCCAGCAGCCTTCAGGGAAATCAGCCCCAGCATTTT. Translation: CASSLQGNQPQHF.

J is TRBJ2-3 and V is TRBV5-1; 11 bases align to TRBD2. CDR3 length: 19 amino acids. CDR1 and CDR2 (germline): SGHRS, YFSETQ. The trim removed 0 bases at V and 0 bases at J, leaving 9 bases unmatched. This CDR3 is CASSLGLAGGIASTDTQYF. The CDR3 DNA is TGCGCCAGCAGCTTGGGGCTAGCGGGGGGTATTGCTAGCACAGATACGCAGTATTTT.

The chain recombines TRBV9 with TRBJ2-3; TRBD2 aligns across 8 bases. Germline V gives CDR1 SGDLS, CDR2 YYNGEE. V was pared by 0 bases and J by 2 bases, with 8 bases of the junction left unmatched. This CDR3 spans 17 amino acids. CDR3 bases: TGTGCCAGCAGCGTAGCCGGCCGGGGGGGGACCACAGATACGCAGTATTTT. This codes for CASSVAGRGGTTDTQYF.

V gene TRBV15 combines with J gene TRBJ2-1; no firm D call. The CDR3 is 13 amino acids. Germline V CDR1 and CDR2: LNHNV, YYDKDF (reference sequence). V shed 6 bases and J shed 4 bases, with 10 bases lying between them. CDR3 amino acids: CATSIDFYNEQFF. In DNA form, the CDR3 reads TGTGCCACCAGTATCGACTTTTACAATGAGCAGTTCTTC.

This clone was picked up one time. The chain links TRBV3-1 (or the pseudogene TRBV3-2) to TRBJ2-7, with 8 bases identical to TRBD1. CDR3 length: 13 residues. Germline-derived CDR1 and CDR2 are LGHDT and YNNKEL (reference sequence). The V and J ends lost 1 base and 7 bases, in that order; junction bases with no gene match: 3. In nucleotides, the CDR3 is TGTGCCAGCAGCCAAGGACAGGGGATAGAGCAGTACTTC. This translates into CASSQGQGIEQYF.

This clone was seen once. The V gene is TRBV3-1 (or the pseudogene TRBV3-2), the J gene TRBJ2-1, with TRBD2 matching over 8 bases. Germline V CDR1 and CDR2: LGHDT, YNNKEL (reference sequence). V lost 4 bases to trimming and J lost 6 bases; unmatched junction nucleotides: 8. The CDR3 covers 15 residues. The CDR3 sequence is CASSRRAAGGNEQFF. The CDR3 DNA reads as TGTGCCAGCAGCCGTCGGGCGGCGGGGGGCAATGAGCAGTTCTTC.

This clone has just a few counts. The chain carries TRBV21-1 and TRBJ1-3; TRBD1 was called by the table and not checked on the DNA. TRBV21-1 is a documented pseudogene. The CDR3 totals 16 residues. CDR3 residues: CASRKPRVVPGNTIYF. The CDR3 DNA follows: TGTGCCAGCAGGAAACCCAGGGTTGTCCCTGGAAACACCATATATTTT.

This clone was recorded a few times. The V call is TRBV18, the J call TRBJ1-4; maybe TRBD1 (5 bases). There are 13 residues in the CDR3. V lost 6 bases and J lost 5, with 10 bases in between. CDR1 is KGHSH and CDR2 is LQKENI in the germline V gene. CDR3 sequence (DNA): TGTGCCAGCTCGGGCGGGACGAATGAAAAACTGTTTTTT. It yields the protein CASSGGTNEKLFF.

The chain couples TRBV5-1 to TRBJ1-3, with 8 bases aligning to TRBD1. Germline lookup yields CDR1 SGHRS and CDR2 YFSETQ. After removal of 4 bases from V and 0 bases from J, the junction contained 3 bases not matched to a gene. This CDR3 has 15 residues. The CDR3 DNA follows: TGCGCCAGCAGCCGACAGGGGACCTCTGGAAACACCATATATTTT. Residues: CASSRQGTSGNTIYF.

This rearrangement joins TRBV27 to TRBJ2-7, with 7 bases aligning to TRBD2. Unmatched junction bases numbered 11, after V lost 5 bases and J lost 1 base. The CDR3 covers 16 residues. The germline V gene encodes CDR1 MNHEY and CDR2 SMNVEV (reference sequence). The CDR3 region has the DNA TGTGCCAGCAGTGAACAAAGGACTAGGAGGTCCTACGAGCAGTACTTC. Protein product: CASSEQRTRRSYEQYF.

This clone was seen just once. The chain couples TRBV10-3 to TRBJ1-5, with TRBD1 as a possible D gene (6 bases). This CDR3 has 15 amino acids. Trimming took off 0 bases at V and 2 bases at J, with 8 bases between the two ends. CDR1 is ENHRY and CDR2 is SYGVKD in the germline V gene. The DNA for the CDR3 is TGTGCCATCAGTGAGTCTGCAGGGGGCAATCAGCCCCAGCATTTT. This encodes CAISESAGGNQPQHF.

The CDR3 is CASSLGLQSGNTIYF. CDR3 nucleotides: TGTGCCAGCAGCCTGGGACTTCAGTCTGGAAACACCATATATTTT. This chain uses TRBV5-5 with TRBJ1-3; the D gene is possibly TRBD1 (5 bases). With 4 bases removed from V and 1 base from J, the gap between germline ends came to 12 bases. Germline V gene lookup returns CDR1 SGHKS and CDR2 YYEKEE (reference sequence). This CDR3 has 15 amino acids.

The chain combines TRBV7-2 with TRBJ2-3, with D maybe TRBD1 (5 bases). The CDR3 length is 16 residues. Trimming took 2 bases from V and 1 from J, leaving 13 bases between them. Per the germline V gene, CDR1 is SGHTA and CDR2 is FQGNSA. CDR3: CASSLWGQGGTDTQYF. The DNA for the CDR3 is TGTGCCAGCAGCTTATGGGGTCAGGGCGGCACAGATACGCAGTATTTT.

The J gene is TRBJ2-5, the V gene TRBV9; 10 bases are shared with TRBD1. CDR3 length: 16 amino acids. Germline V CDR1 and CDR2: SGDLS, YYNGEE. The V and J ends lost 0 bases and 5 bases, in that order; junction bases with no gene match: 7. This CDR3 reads CASSVETGGAGETQYF. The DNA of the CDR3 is TGTGCCAGCAGCGTAGAGACAGGGGGCGCGGGGGAGACCCAGTACTTC.

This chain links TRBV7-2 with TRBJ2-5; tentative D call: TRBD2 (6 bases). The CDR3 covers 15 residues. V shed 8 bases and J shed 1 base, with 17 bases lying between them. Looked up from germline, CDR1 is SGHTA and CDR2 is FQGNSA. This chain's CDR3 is CASGSSGLTQETQYF. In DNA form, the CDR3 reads TGTGCCAGCGGCTCCTCGGGACTGACCCAAGAGACCCAGTACTTC. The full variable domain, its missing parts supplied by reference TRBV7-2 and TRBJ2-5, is GAGVSQSPSNKVTEKGKDVELRCDPISGHTALYWYRQSLGQGLEFLIYFQGNSAPDKSGLPSDRFSAERTGGSVSTLTIQRTQQEDSAVYLCASGSSGLTQETQYFGPGTRLLVL.

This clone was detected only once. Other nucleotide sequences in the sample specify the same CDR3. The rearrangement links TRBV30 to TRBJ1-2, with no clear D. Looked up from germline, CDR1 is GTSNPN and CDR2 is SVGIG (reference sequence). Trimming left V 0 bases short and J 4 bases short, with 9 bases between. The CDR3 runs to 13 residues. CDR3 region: CAWSVQSVYGYTF. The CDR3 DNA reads TGTGCCTGGAGTGTACAAAGTGTCTATGGCTACACCTTC.

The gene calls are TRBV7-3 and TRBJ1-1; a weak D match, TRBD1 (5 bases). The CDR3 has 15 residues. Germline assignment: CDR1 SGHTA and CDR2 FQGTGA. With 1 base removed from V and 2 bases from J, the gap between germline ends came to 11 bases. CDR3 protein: CASSLKPGYNTEAFF. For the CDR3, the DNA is TGTGCCAGCAGCTTAAAACCAGGGTACAACACTGAAGCTTTCTTT.

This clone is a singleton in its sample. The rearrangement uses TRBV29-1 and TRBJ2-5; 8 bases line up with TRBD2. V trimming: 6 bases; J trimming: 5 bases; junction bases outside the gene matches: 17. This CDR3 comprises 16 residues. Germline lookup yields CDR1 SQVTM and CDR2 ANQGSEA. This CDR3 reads CSVARLAGASEETQYF. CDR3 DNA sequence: TGCAGCGTCGCCCGCCTAGCGGGCGCCTCGGAGGAGACCCAGTACTTC.

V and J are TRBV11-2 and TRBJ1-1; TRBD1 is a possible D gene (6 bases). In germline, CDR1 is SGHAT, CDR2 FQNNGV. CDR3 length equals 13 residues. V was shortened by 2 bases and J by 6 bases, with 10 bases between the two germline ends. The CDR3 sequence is CASSLLGGSEAFF. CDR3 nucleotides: TGTGCCAGCAGCTTACTAGGGGGTTCTGAAGCTTTCTTT.

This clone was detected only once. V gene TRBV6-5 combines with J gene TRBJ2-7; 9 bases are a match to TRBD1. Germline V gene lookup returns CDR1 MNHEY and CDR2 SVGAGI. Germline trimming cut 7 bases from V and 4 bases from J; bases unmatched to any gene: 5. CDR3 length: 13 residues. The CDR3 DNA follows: TGTGCCAGCACCGCGGACAGGGGTTACGAGCAGTACTTC. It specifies CASTADRGYEQYF.